The 5 T cell receptor beta chains in this list originate from one sample, sequenced in a study of T cell changes during pregnancy in multiple sclerosis (dated 2019 in TCRdb). Library prep was done by the immunoSEQ multiplex PCR assay. This is the immuneACCESS table as TCRdb keeps it, with only in-frame sequences that have V and J called. A part of the clones is gone; compared with another copy, unresolved V genes explain less than half, and the rest is unexplained. Counted in this sample were tens of thousands of clones; 90% of them appeared once. 3.3% of the sample belongs to the ten largest clones. Sequences were derived from peripheral blood, sampled in the first trimester of pregnancy. The receptors shown here come from a female donor in good health, enrolled as a control in a pregnancy study.

V usage is TRBV6-5 and J usage is TRBJ1-1; D is unresolved. CDR3 size: 13 residues. Trimming stripped 0 bases from V and 5 bases from J, with 7 bases between. Germline V gene sequence: CDR1 MNHEY, CDR2 SVGAGI. Here the CDR3 reads CASSYSLSTEAFF. The DNA for the CDR3 is TGTGCCAGCAGTTACTCCTTGAGTACTGAAGCTTTCTTT.

The rearrangement uses TRBV5-6 and TRBJ1-2, with TRBD1 matching 8 bases. The CDR3 is made up of 14 amino acids. CDR1 and CDR2 (germline): SGHDT, YYEEEE. Trimming cost V 8 bases and J 3 bases; bases outside gene matches: 9. The CDR3 nucleotides are TGTGCCAGTCTTACCTCAGGGGGCTACTATGGCTACACCTTC. It specifies CASLTSGGYYGYTF.

This chain connects TRBV13 to TRBJ2-5; D uncertain. With 5 bases removed from V and 5 bases from J, the gap between germline ends came to 3 bases. Germline lookup yields CDR1 PRHDT and CDR2 FYEKMQ (reference sequence). This CDR3 is built from 10 residues. In DNA, the CDR3 is TGTGCCAGCAGCCAGGAGACCCAGTACTTC. Its protein is CASSQETQYF.

A single count supports this clone. The chain couples TRBV7-8 to TRBJ1-2; 10 bases align to TRBD1. CDR3 size: 15 residues. J lost 7 bases, V lost 0 bases, and 5 bases had no gene match. The germline V gene has CDR1 SGHVS and CDR2 FQNEAQ. The CDR3 protein is CASSLAGTGVGGYTF. The DNA of the CDR3 is TGTGCCAGCAGCTTAGCAGGGACAGGGGTGGGTGGCTACACCTTC.

The chain links TRBV6-1 to TRBJ2-5, with TRBD2 matching over 14 bases. Germline V gives CDR1 MNHNS, CDR2 SASEGT. The ends lost 3 bases at V and 5 bases at J; junction bases unmatched: 2. The length of the CDR3 is 15 residues. In DNA form, the CDR3 reads TGTGCCAGCAGTGAGACTAGCGGGGGGGCCGAGACCCAGTACTTC. Residues: CASSETSGGAETQYF.